This record looks at one T cell receptor beta chain sequence and its context. The target antigen is unknown. Without the conserved terminal phenylalanine or tryptophan, this CDR3 likely stems from a read error. MiXCR, applied by TCRdb to the RT-PCR reads, yields one record per CDR3 protein. The repertoire holds roughly 190,000 distinct CDR3 sequences, with roughly an eighth as singletons. This entry is derived from a study of response to subunit inactivated influenza vaccine. Overall study results and limits: Only a handful of new T cells, the authors suggested, are recruited with each seasonal influenza vaccination.

The germline CDR1 and CDR2 sequences are SGHRS and YFSETQ. The length of the CDR3 is 12 residues. Trimming shortened V by 5 bases and J by 2 bases, and 8 bases separated the two germline ends. The sample was CD8+ T cells sorted from PBMCs, taken roughly 5 days after vaccination. V gene TRBV5-1 combines with J gene TRBJ2-7; D ambiguous. The clonotype originates from a man aged 50-60 years who received an inactivated influenza vaccine. The CDR3 region is CASRSDTYEQYY. The CDR3 DNA is TGCGCCAGCAGAAGTGACACCTACGAGCAGTACTAC.